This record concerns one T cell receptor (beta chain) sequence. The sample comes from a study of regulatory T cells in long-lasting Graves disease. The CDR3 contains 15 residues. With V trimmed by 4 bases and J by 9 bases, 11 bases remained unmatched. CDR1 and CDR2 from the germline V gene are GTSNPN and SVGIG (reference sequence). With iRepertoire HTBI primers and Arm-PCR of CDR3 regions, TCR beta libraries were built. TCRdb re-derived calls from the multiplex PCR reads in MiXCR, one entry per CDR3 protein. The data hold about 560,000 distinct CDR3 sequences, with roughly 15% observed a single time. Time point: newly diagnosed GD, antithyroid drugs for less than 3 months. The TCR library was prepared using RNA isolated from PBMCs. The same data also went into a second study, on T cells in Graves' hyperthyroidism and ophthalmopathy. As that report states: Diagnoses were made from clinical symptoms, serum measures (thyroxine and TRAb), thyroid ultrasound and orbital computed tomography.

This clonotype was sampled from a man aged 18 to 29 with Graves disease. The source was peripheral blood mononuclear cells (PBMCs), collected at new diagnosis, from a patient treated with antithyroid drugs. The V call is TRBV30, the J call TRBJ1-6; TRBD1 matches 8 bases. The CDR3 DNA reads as TGTGCCTGGACCCCTTTGGACAGGGAGGTTTCACCCCTCCACTTT. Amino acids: CAWTPLDREVSPLHF.